The 9 T cell receptor beta chains below come from one sample, sequenced in a study of PD-L1 blockade in urothelial cancer. Indicated time point: peripheral blood 6 weeks after treatment start. Sequenced by immunoSEQ multiplex PCR; TCRdb stores in-frame clones only, minus some. Found here are approximately 40,000 clones, roughly 90% of them singletons; the top ten hold roughly 24%. The sample consisted of PBMCs, taken around atezolizumab (anti-PD-L1) treatment. Receptors originate from a man in his sixties with urothelial cancer.

This clone was observed once. V and J are TRBV5-1 and TRBJ2-2; a weak D match, TRBD1 (6 bases). V was trimmed by 6 bases and J by 4 bases, leaving 10 bases between them. CDR1 and CDR2 (germline): SGHRS, YFSETQ. This CDR3 is built from 13 residues. CDR3 residues: CASKAGATGELFF. The DNA of the CDR3 is TGCGCCAGCAAGGCAGGGGCCACCGGGGAGCTGTTTTTT.

The gene calls are TRBV7-9 and TRBJ2-7; 7 bases match TRBD2. This CDR3 has 15 residues. Germline values: CDR1 SEHNR, CDR2 FQNEAQ (reference sequence). Losses at the gene ends were 2 bases for V and 6 bases for J; bases not matched to a gene: 10. The CDR3 here is CASSLQREGTGEQYF. In DNA, the CDR3 is TGTGCCAGCAGCTTACAAAGGGAGGGGACCGGCGAGCAGTACTTC.

This chain joins TRBV5-4 and TRBJ2-7; TRBD2 matches at 14 bases. The germline V gene has CDR1 SGHNT and CDR2 YYREEE (reference sequence). V was pared by 3 bases and J by 2 bases, with 13 bases of the junction left unmatched. The CDR3 totals 19 residues. DNA of the CDR3: TGTGCCAGCAGCTCTAGCATCCCCCGACTAGCGGGAGGGCCCTACGAGCAGTACTTC. Protein product: CASSSSIPRLAGGPYEQYF.

The chain is built from TRBV29-1 and TRBJ1-4, with a weak D call TRBD1 (6 bases). The germline CDR1 and CDR2 sequences are SQVTM and ANQGSEA. The ends were cut back, 6 bases at V and 0 bases at J, with 17 bases in the middle. This CDR3 is 16 amino acids long. The CDR3 loop is CSVAVRGSATNEKLFF. CDR3 in DNA: TGCAGCGTCGCGGTCAGGGGTAGCGCAACTAATGAAAAACTGTTTTTT. The variable domain in full, completed from reference TRBV29-1 and TRBJ1-4, reads SAVISQKPSRDICQRGTSLTIQCQVDSQVTMMFWYRQQPGQSLTLIATANQGSEATYESGFVIDKFPISRPNLTFSTLTVSNMSPEDSSIYLCSVAVRGSATNEKLFFGSGTQLSVL.

The chain combines TRBV19 with TRBJ1-4, with 9 bases fitting TRBD1. V lost 3 bases and J lost 10; bases outside the gene matches: 12. This CDR3 spans 16 amino acids. In germline, CDR1 is LNHDA, CDR2 SQIVND (reference sequence). The CDR3 loop reads CASSIPSTGGVGKLFF. DNA of the CDR3: TGTGCCAGTAGTATCCCTTCGACAGGGGGAGTGGGAAAACTGTTTTTT.

The chain joins TRBV6-5 to TRBJ1-1, with 10 bases that match TRBD1. Trimming cost V 6 bases and J 3 bases; bases outside gene matches: 1. The CDR3 contains 13 residues. In germline, CDR1 is MNHEY, CDR2 SVGAGI. CDR3 protein: CASRGQGDTEAFF. The CDR3 DNA reads as TGTGCCAGCAGAGGACAGGGGGACACTGAAGCTTTCTTT.

CDR3: CASSPHRNYEQYF. For the CDR3, the DNA is TGTGCCAGCAGCCCCCACAGAAACTACGAGCAGTACTTC. The chain is built from TRBV2 and TRBJ2-7; no clear D gene. CDR3 length: 13 residues. Germline lookup yields CDR1 SNHLY and CDR2 FYNNEI. Trimming cost V 6 bases and J 3 bases, with 12 bases left between them.

This clone has only one observation. V is TRBV7-6 and J is TRBJ1-1, with D unclear. CDR3 size: 16 residues. Per the germline V gene, CDR1 is SGHVS and CDR2 is FNYEAQ. Trimming cost V 3 bases and J 5 bases, with 19 bases left between them. CDR3 residues: CASSFTLKPGETEAFF. DNA of the CDR3: TGTGCCAGCAGCTTCACTCTTAAACCCGGGGAGACTGAAGCTTTCTTT.

The chain uses TRBV9 and TRBJ2-2; D perhaps matches TRBD1 (5 bases). CDR1 SGDLS and CDR2 YYNGEE come from the germline V gene. The CDR3 covers 16 residues. V was cut by 0 bases and J by 7 bases, with 16 bases left in between. CDR3 amino acids: CASSVGAALRGGELFF. CDR3 in DNA: TGTGCCAGCAGCGTAGGGGCTGCTCTTAGGGGCGGGGAGCTGTTTTTT.